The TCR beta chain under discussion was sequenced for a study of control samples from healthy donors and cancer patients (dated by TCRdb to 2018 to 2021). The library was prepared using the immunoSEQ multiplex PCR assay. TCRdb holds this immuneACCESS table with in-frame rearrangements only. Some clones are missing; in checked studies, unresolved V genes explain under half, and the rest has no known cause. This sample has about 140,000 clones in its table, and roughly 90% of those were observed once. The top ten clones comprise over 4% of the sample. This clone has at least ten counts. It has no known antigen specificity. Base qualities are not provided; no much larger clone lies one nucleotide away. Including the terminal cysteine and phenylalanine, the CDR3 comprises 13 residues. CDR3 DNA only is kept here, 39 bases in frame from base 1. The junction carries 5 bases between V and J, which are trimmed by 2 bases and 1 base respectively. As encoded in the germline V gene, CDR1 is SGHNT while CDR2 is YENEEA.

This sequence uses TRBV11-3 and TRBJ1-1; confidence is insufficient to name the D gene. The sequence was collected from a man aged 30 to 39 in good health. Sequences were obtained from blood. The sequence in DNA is TGTGCCAGCAGCTTACAGGAGAACACTGAAGCTTTCTTT. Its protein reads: CASSLQENTEAFF. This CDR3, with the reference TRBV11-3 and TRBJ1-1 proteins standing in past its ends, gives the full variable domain EAGVVQSPRYKIIEKKQPVAFWCNPISGHNTLYWYLQNLGQGPELLIRYENEEAVDDSQLPKDRFSAERLKGVDSTLKIQPAELGDSAVYLCASSLQENTEAFFGQGTRLTVV.